The clone carrying this T cell receptor beta chain was observed a handful of times. Its target is unknown. These data come from a study of identical twins. Study-level points and caveats: Twins' excess sharing was less marked for out-of-frame beta sequences. There were fewer insertions in abundant cord blood beta clonotypes, but memory repertoires showed no such pattern.

TCRdb reprocessed the 5' RACE reads via MiXCR and lists one record per CDR3 protein. The data contain 1.5 million to 2 million distinct CDR3 sequences, roughly a third of them singletons. This CDR3 region has 14 residues. CDR1 is MNHEY and CDR2 is SMNVEV in the germline V gene (reference sequence). The ends lost 7 bases at V and 9 bases at J; junction bases unmatched: 8. The sequencing input was cord blood. This rearrangement joins TRBV27 to TRBJ1-6; 8 nucleotides match TRBD1. This TCR was recovered from a newborn girl in good health. The CDR3 spells CASNRDRGGSPLHF. CDR3 DNA: TGTGCCAGCAACCGTGACAGGGGCGGTTCACCCCTCCACTTT.